What follows are 17 T cell receptor beta chains derived from one specimen sequenced in a study of blood T cell repertoires in COVID-19. Libraries were prepared by immunoSEQ multiplex PCR; TCRdb keeps only in-frame clonotypes and omits some of them. This repertoire shows some 260,000 clones, approximately 88% found once; its top ten account for roughly 0.8%. Sequenced input: peripheral blood. The source is a woman between 25 and 40 years old with acute or convalescent COVID-19.

The rearrangement joins TRBV5-1 to TRBJ2-4; 11 bases are a match to TRBD2. With 4 bases clipped from V and 6 bases from J, the junction kept 6 bases outside the gene matches. Germline V lookup: CDR1 SGHRS, CDR2 YFSETQ. This CDR3 is built from 15 residues. CDR3 DNA sequence: TGCGCCAGCAGCGTTACTAGCGGGAGCGGAAACATTCAGTACTTC. As protein: CASSVTSGSGNIQYF. Filled out from reference TRBV5-1 and TRBJ2-4, the complete variable domain reads KAGVTQTPRYLIKTRGQQVTLSCSPISGHRSVSWYQQTPGQGLQFLFEYFSETQRNKGNFPGRFSGRQFSNSRSEMNVSTLELGDSALYLCASSVTSGSGNIQYFGAGTRLSVL.

The V gene is TRBV11-3, the J gene TRBJ2-2; tentative D call: TRBD2 (6 bases). With 5 bases removed from V and 5 bases from J, the gap between germline ends came to 18 bases. The CDR3 totals 16 residues. Per the germline V gene, CDR1 is SGHNT and CDR2 is YENEEA. As DNA, the CDR3 is TGTGCCAGCAGCCCCGAACCCCCTAGCGTTACCGGGGAGCTGTTTTTT. Amino acid sequence: CASSPEPPSVTGELFF.

J is TRBJ2-4 and V is TRBV18; 7 nucleotides line up with TRBD2. Germline trimming cut 4 bases from V and 0 bases from J; bases unmatched to any gene: 6. The CDR3 length is 16 residues. The germline V gene encodes CDR1 KGHSH and CDR2 LQKENI. The CDR3 is CASSLPAGLAKNIQYF. The CDR3 nucleotides are TGTGCCAGCTCACTACCAGCGGGACTAGCCAAAAACATTCAGTACTTC. Full variable domain (outside the CDR3, taken from reference TRBV18 and TRBJ2-4): NAGVMQNPRHLVRRRGQEARLRCSPMKGHSHVYWYRQLPEEGLKFMVYLQKENIIDESGMPKERFSAEFPKEGPSILRIQQVVRGDSAAYFCASSLPAGLAKNIQYFGAGTRLSVL.

This clone was observed a single time. The chain links TRBV5-1 to TRBJ2-1; 12 bases agree with TRBD2. The germline V gene encodes CDR1 SGHRS and CDR2 YFSETQ. V was pared by 1 base and J by 12 bases, with 11 bases of the junction left unmatched. The CDR3 sequence is 16 residues long. The CDR3 sequence is CASSLLSLAGGVGQFF. In DNA form, the CDR3 reads TGCGCCAGCAGCTTGTTATCTCTAGCGGGAGGGGTAGGGCAGTTCTTC.

This clone was observed a handful of times. The chain uses TRBV5-6 and TRBJ2-7; 10 positions agree with TRBD1. Germline V lookup: CDR1 SGHDT, CDR2 YYEEEE. V lost 4 bases to trimming and J lost 3 bases; unmatched junction nucleotides: 7. The CDR3 is 15 amino acids. The CDR3: CASSMGQGIFYEQYF. DNA for the CDR3: TGTGCCAGCAGCATGGGACAGGGGATTTTCTACGAGCAGTACTTC. The entire variable domain, with the rest obtained from reference TRBV5-6 and TRBJ2-7, is as follows: DAGVTQSPTHLIKTRGQQVTLRCSPKSGHDTVSWYQQALGQGPQFIFQYYEEEERQRGNFPDRFSGHQFPNYSSELNVNALLLGDSALYLCASSMGQGIFYEQYFGPGTRLTVT.

This chain uses TRBV3-1 (or the pseudogene TRBV3-2) with TRBJ2-7; the D is unclear. Trimming removed 1 base from V and 5 bases from J, with 3 bases in between. The CDR3 totals 11 residues. Per germline, CDR1 LGHDT and CDR2 YNNKEL (reference sequence). CDR3 amino acids: CASSQVDEQYF. Written as DNA, the CDR3 is TGTGCCAGCAGCCAAGTCGACGAGCAGTACTTC.

This sequence joins TRBV21-1 and TRBJ2-7; the table's D call, TRBD1, has no DNA check behind it. TRBV21-1 is recorded as a pseudogene. The CDR3 contains 15 residues. This CDR3 is CASSKEQGSSYEQYF. As DNA, the CDR3 is TGTGCCAGCAGCAAAGAGCAGGGTTCCTCCTACGAGCAGTACTTC.

The CDR3 sequence: CASSIVGGRFSGELFF. The CDR3 DNA reads as TGTGCCAGTAGTATAGTCGGCGGGAGGTTTTCCGGGGAGCTGTTTTTT. The chain uses TRBV19 and TRBJ2-2, with TRBD2 matching over 8 bases. The CDR3 sequence is 16 residues long. V shed 1 base and J 6 bases; nucleotides not matched to a gene: 7. CDR1 and CDR2 (germline): LNHDA, SQIVND (reference sequence).

J is TRBJ1-2 and V is TRBV4-3; 7 positions match TRBD1. V lost 0 bases, J lost 4 bases, and 8 bases stayed unmatched. Per germline, CDR1 LGHNA and CDR2 YSLEER. CDR3 length: 16 residues. DNA for the CDR3: TGCGCCAGCAGCCAAGATCGGGGGCAGGGGGGCTATGGCTACACCTTC. Translated, it gives CASSQDRGQGGYGYTF.

Ten or more counts support this clone. The chain carries TRBV9 and TRBJ1-5; no definite D call. This CDR3 region has 14 residues. V shed 0 bases and J shed 0 bases, with 4 bases lying between them. CDR1 is SGDLS, CDR2 YYNGEE, per germline. CDR3 region: CASSVGHSNQPQHF. CDR3 coding DNA: TGTGCCAGCAGCGTAGGTCATAGCAATCAGCCCCAGCATTTT.

The chain joins TRBV6-5 to TRBJ2-7, with 8 bases that match TRBD1. The CDR3 is made up of 14 amino acids. Unmatched junction bases numbered 3, after V lost 4 bases and J lost 1 base. Germline V gene sequence: CDR1 MNHEY, CDR2 SVGAGI. Written as DNA, the CDR3 is TGTGCCAGCAGTTTTGGGACAGGATCCTACGAGCAGTACTTC. Translating it yields CASSFGTGSYEQYF.

V and J are TRBV11-2 and TRBJ2-5; a possible D gene is TRBD2 (6 bases). Germline CDR1 and CDR2: SGHAT and FQNNGV. CDR3 length: 14 residues. V lost 1 base to trimming and J lost 7 bases, with 13 bases between them. The CDR3 nucleotides read TGTGCCAGCAGCTTAGCGGGAGAGCTCGGGACCCAGTACTTC. Translating it yields CASSLAGELGTQYF.

J is TRBJ2-1 and V is TRBV3-1 (or the pseudogene TRBV3-2), with 8 positions matching TRBD2. With V trimmed by 1 base and J by 2 bases, 13 bases remained unmatched. The V gene's germline CDR1 is LGHDT and CDR2 YNNKEL (reference sequence). This CDR3 has 19 residues. The CDR3 loop reads CASSQAPVCAGGTYNEQFF. DNA of the CDR3: TGTGCCAGCAGCCAAGCCCCTGTTTGCGCGGGGGGTACCTACAATGAGCAGTTCTTC.

In the case of this clone: Other nucleotide sequences in the sample specify the same CDR3. V is TRBV7-2 and J is TRBJ1-5, with 9 nucleotides matching TRBD1. Losses at the gene ends were 1 base for V and 7 bases for J; bases not matched to a gene: 5. Looked up from germline, CDR1 is SGHTA and CDR2 is FQGNSA. This CDR3 is 15 amino acids long. The CDR3 region has the DNA TGTGCCAGCAGCTTAGTGGGACAGGGCGGACAGCCCCAGCATTTT. This gives the protein CASSLVGQGGQPQHF.

The chain's CDR3 is CASSLIMGQGNVLTF. The CDR3 DNA reads TGTGCCAGCAGCTTAATAATGGGACAGGGGAACGTCCTGACTTTC. The chain is built from TRBV7-9 and TRBJ2-6, with 10 nucleotides matching TRBD1. There are 15 residues in the CDR3. Germline assignment: CDR1 SEHNR and CDR2 FQNEAQ (reference sequence). The trim removed 2 bases at V and 10 bases at J, leaving 5 bases unmatched.

This clone was seen only a few times. The rearrangement links TRBV19 to TRBJ2-3; 7 bases are shared with TRBD2. Germline CDR1 LNHDA, CDR2 SQIVND (reference sequence). The CDR3 has 15 residues. Losses at the gene ends were 7 bases for V and 1 base for J; bases not matched to a gene: 8. The CDR3 loop reads CASKTGTTRTDTQYF. CDR3 nucleotides: TGTGCCAGTAAAACCGGGACTACGCGCACAGATACGCAGTATTTT. Full variable domain (outside the CDR3, taken from reference TRBV19 and TRBJ2-3): DGGITQSPKYLFRKEGQNVTLSCEQNLNHDAMYWYRQDPGQGLRLIYYSQIVNDFQKGDIAEGYSVSREKKESFPLTVTSAQKNPTAFYLCASKTGTTRTDTQYFGPGTRLTVL.

This clone occurred a few times. This chain uses TRBV7-2 with TRBJ2-2, with D perhaps matching TRBD1 (5 bases). Per the germline V gene, CDR1 is SGHTA and CDR2 is FQGNSA. The length of the CDR3 is 13 residues. With 5 bases removed from V and 7 bases from J, the gap between germline ends came to 11 bases. The CDR3 is CASSTRVGGELFF. For the CDR3, the DNA is TGTGCCAGCAGCACCAGGGTGGGCGGGGAGCTGTTTTTT.